These 17 T cell receptor beta chains came from one sample sequenced in a study of blood T cell repertoires in COVID-19. Sequenced by immunoSEQ multiplex PCR; TCRdb stores in-frame clones only, minus some. The sample yields about 55,000 clones, over 80% seen once. Material: peripheral blood. These receptors were obtained from a man between 40 and 49 years old with COVID-19, enrolled during active disease.

V gene TRBV7-9 combines with J gene TRBJ2-5; 7 bases map to TRBD2. Germline values: CDR1 SEHNR, CDR2 FQNEAQ (reference sequence). Trimming took 4 bases from V and 1 from J; bases not matched to a gene: 12. The CDR3 runs 17 residues. The DNA of the CDR3 is TGTGCCAGCAGCTCCTATACTAGCGTCTGGGGCCAAGAGACCCAGTACTTC. As protein: CASSSYTSVWGQETQYF.

The sample holds a few counts of this clone. This rearrangement joins TRBV10-3 to TRBJ1-1, with D possibly being TRBD1 (5 bases). The CDR3 loop spans 15 amino acids. Looked up from germline, CDR1 is ENHRY and CDR2 is SYGVKD. V gave up 4 bases and J gave up 1 base, with 13 bases separating them. The CDR3 loop is CAISGSRGKNTEAFF. CDR3 DNA sequence: TGTGCCATCAGTGGGTCAAGGGGAAAGAACACTGAAGCTTTCTTT.

This rearrangement joins TRBV13 to TRBJ2-1, with D tentatively TRBD2 (7 bases). Germline V gene data show CDR1 as PRHDT and CDR2 as FYEKMQ (reference sequence). This CDR3 has 15 residues. Trimming cost V 5 bases and J 3 bases, with 14 bases left between them. The CDR3 region is CASSDRGAGYNEQFF. The CDR3 region has the DNA TGTGCCAGCAGCGACCGGGGGGCCGGCTACAATGAGCAGTTCTTC.

This clone occurred a few times. The genes are TRBV18 and TRBJ2-3; 13 bases are a match to TRBD2. The CDR3 is 18 residues long. V trimming: 1 base; J trimming: 4 bases; junction bases outside the gene matches: 8. Germline V gene lookup returns CDR1 KGHSH and CDR2 LQKENI. In DNA form, the CDR3 reads TGTGCCAGCTCACCACTTCCCGGGACTAGCGGGGTCGCAGATACGCAGTATTTT. Protein: CASSPLPGTSGVADTQYF.

V and J are TRBV5-1 and TRBJ2-3; 16 bases are shared with TRBD2. Germline V gene lookup returns CDR1 SGHRS and CDR2 YFSETQ. The CDR3 loop spans 17 amino acids. V gave up 3 bases and J gave up 2 bases; unmatched junction bases: 3. Written as DNA, the CDR3 is TGCGCCAGCAGCTCGGGACTAGCGGGAGGGAACACAGATACGCAGTATTTT. Translating it yields CASSSGLAGGNTDTQYF. The variable domain in full, with the rest retrieved from reference TRBV5-1 and TRBJ2-3, is KAGVTQTPRYLIKTRGQQVTLSCSPISGHRSVSWYQQTPGQGLQFLFEYFSETQRNKGNFPGRFSGRQFSNSRSEMNVSTLELGDSALYLCASSSGLAGGNTDTQYFGPGTRLTVL.

V and J are TRBV27 and TRBJ1-6; a weak D match, TRBD1 (6 bases). Trimming took 11 bases from V and 14 from J, leaving 34 bases between them. Germline lookup yields CDR1 MNHEY and CDR2 SMNVEV (reference sequence). The CDR3 spans 17 residues. The CDR3 region is CARKWRGAKGPGLALHF. DNA of the CDR3: TGTGCCCGGAAATGGCGGGGGGCTAAAGGGCCAGGGTTGGCCCTCCACTTT.

J is TRBJ2-1 and V is TRBV21-1; the table's TRBD2 call for D was not verified on the DNA. TRBV21-1 is annotated as a pseudogene. The CDR3 totals 18 residues. CDR3 bases: TGTGCCAGCAGCAAAGAAAGTAGGGGGGAGGGCTTCGAAAATGAGCAGTTCTTC. Encoded protein: CASSKESRGEGFENEQFF.

The V and J genes are TRBV28 and TRBJ1-2; 9 bases line up with TRBD1. The CDR3 sequence is 12 residues long. V dropped 11 bases and J dropped 5; count of bases not matched to a gene: 6. The germline CDR1 and CDR2 sequences are MDHEN and SYDVKM. The CDR3 sequence is CASRTGAYGYTF. The CDR3 coding sequence is TGTGCCTCCAGGACAGGGGCTTATGGCTACACCTTC.

This chain links TRBV5-4 with TRBJ2-7, with TRBD2 matching over 8 bases. This CDR3 comprises 15 residues. Germline trimming cut 5 bases from V and 2 bases from J; bases unmatched to any gene: 9. CDR1 and CDR2 (germline): SGHNT, YYREEE (reference sequence). CDR3 residues: CASSPGVAGPYEQYF. The DNA of the CDR3 is TGTGCCAGCAGTCCAGGGGTAGCGGGGCCCTACGAGCAGTACTTC.

This chain links TRBV30 with TRBJ1-2, with 7 positions matching TRBD1. The germline gives CDR1 GTSNPN, CDR2 SVGIG (reference sequence). Losses at the gene ends were 3 bases for V and 4 bases for J; bases not matched to a gene: 8. The length of the CDR3 is 14 residues. CDR3 bases: TGTGCCTGGAGCCCCCCAGGGGGTGGCTATGGCTACACCTTC. Translated: CAWSPPGGGYGYTF.

The rearrangement uses TRBV5-6 and TRBJ1-4, with a tentative D call TRBD1 (6 bases). The V gene lost 2 bases and the J gene lost 8 bases, with 16 bases spanning the gap. This CDR3 has 15 residues. Per the germline V gene, CDR1 is SGHDT and CDR2 is YYEEEE. CDR3 sequence reads: CASSFSGALNEKLFF. Written as DNA, the CDR3 is TGTGCCAGCAGCTTCTCAGGGGCGTTGAACGAAAAACTGTTTTTT.

The CDR3 spells CASSVYPGQGSPHGYTF. In nucleotides, the CDR3 is TGTGCCAGCAGCGTATACCCCGGACAGGGATCCCCCCATGGCTACACCTTC. The V call is TRBV9, the J call TRBJ1-2; 8 bases align to TRBD1. Looked up from germline, CDR1 is SGDLS and CDR2 is YYNGEE. The CDR3 runs to 17 residues. The V segment lost 1 base and the J segment 6 bases; nucleotides outside the gene matches: 14.

This chain joins TRBV19 and TRBJ1-5; D is unresolved. Between the trimmed V and J ends, which lost 4 bases and 2 bases, there was a span of 18 bases. The CDR3 contains 17 residues. Germline V gene lookup returns CDR1 LNHDA and CDR2 SQIVND (reference sequence). The CDR3 here is CASSTSAVKTRNQPQHF. CDR3 nucleotides: TGTGCCAGTAGTACCTCCGCGGTCAAAACACGCAATCAGCCCCAGCATTTT.

V is TRBV7-8 and J is TRBJ1-4; 7 positions match TRBD1. The V gene's germline CDR1 is SGHVS and CDR2 FQNEAQ. The CDR3 spans 18 residues. V shed 6 bases, J shed 8 bases, and the junction held 21 bases outside the gene matches. CDR3 in amino acids: CASSPDRVGLWVLEKLFF. The CDR3 DNA reads as TGTGCCAGCAGTCCAGACAGGGTCGGGCTGTGGGTGTTAGAAAAACTGTTTTTT.

This chain joins TRBV10-1 and TRBJ2-7; 8 bases agree with TRBD1. The CDR3 contains 16 residues. CDR1 and CDR2 (germline): WNHNN, SYGVQD (reference sequence). V dropped 3 bases and J dropped 3; count of bases not matched to a gene: 10. The CDR3 protein is CASSERQQGVCYEQYF. The CDR3 bases are TGCGCCAGCAGTGAAAGGCAACAGGGGGTCTGCTACGAGCAGTACTTC.

This chain uses TRBV7-9 with TRBJ1-1, with D possibly TRBD1 on 6 matching bases. The germline gives CDR1 SEHNR, CDR2 FQNEAQ (reference sequence). V lost 6 bases and J 10 bases, leaving 21 bases between the germline ends. There are 14 residues in the CDR3. Here the CDR3 reads CASSTTGRGSGAFF. The DNA for the CDR3 is TGTGCCAGCAGTACCACGGGCAGGGGCTCGGGAGCTTTCTTT.

V is TRBV5-1 and J is TRBJ2-1; weak D call: TRBD2 (6 bases). Germline CDR1 SGHRS, CDR2 YFSETQ. This CDR3 comprises 13 residues. V was shortened by 5 bases and J by 8 bases, with 14 bases between the two germline ends. The CDR3 region has the DNA TGCGCCAGCAGTCGGGACTTAAGCGATGAGCAGTTCTTC. Amino acids: CASSRDLSDEQFF.